The 25 T cell receptor beta chains in this list originate from one sample, sequenced in a study of T cells after yellow fever vaccination. TCRdb redid the calling of the 5' RACE reads with MiXCR, one entry per CDR3 protein. The data contain under 200,000 distinct CDR3 sequences, approximately 6.8% of them singletons. The sequencing used CD4+ T cells sorted from PBMCs, collected 5 to 6 days after the first yellow fever vaccination. The source of these receptors is a man between 18 and 29 years old who received the YFV17D yellow fever vaccine.

This clonotype has at least ten counts. The V gene is TRBV6-1, the J gene TRBJ2-2, with 9 nucleotides matching TRBD2. This CDR3 has 14 residues. Germline assignment: CDR1 MNHNS and CDR2 SASEGT. V lost 8 bases and J lost 7; bases outside the gene matches: 8. In DNA form, the CDR3 reads TGTGCCAGCCGAGCGACTAGCGGCGGCGGGGAGCTGTTTTTT. Translation: CASRATSGGGELFF.

Ten or more counts support this clonotype. The chain employs TRBV5-1 and TRBJ1-1; D gene unclear. V gave up 1 base and J gave up 1 base, with 8 bases separating them. Per the germline V gene, CDR1 is SGHRS and CDR2 is YFSETQ. The CDR3 length is 14 residues. This chain's CDR3 is CASSLNGANTEAFF. The CDR3 DNA is TGCGCCAGCAGCTTGAACGGTGCGAACACTGAAGCTTTCTTT.

This clonotype was seen repeatedly, ten times or more. This sequence joins TRBV5-1 and TRBJ2-7; TRBD1 might be the D (6 bases). This CDR3 is built from 13 residues. The ends were cut back, 0 bases at V and 4 bases at J, with 8 bases in the middle. Per germline, CDR1 SGHRS and CDR2 YFSETQ. This CDR3 reads CASSLVQGYEQYF. CDR3 DNA sequence: TGCGCCAGCAGCTTGGTACAGGGATACGAGCAGTACTTC.

V gene TRBV20-1 combines with J gene TRBJ1-5; D is ambiguous. V dropped 6 bases and J dropped 6 bases, with 12 bases sitting between them. Per germline, CDR1 DFQATT and CDR2 SNEGSKA (reference sequence). The CDR3 sequence is 12 residues long. CDR3 coding DNA: TGCAGTGCCAAGGTGGGGTCTCAGCCCCAGCATTTT. It encodes CSAKVGSQPQHF.

This clonotype showed up many times. The rearrangement joins TRBV27 to TRBJ2-3; 7 nucleotides line up with TRBD2. Germline assignment: CDR1 MNHEY and CDR2 SMNVEV (reference sequence). Losses at the gene ends were 3 bases for V and 2 bases for J; bases not matched to a gene: 5. The CDR3 is 15 residues long. The CDR3 bases are TGTGCCAGCAGTTTGGGGGGGGGTCTCACAGATACGCAGTATTTT. Protein: CASSLGGGLTDTQYF.

This clonotype appeared many times. The chain has TRBV12-3 or TRBV12-4 and TRBJ1-1; D remains unclear. The V gene lost 3 bases and the J gene lost 5 bases, with 10 bases spanning the gap. This CDR3 is built from 13 residues. The CDR3 nucleotides read TGTGCCAGCAGTTTTGAGCGAGGGACTGAAGCTTTCTTT. Translation gives CASSFERGTEAFF.

This clonotype was found a few times. The chain has TRBV12-5 and TRBJ2-1; 8 bases are a match to TRBD2. The CDR3 consists of 17 residues. Germline values: CDR1 LGHNT, CDR2 FRNRAP. Germline trimming cut 3 bases from V and 8 bases from J; bases unmatched to any gene: 15. CDR3 protein: CASGFFPGRGVRDEQFF. As DNA, the CDR3 is TGTGCTAGTGGTTTTTTCCCGGGGCGGGGGGTTAGGGATGAGCAGTTCTTC.

This clonotype was seen ten or more times. This chain uses TRBV6-5 with TRBJ2-3; possible D gene TRBD1, 5 bases. V lost 0 bases and J lost 1, with 8 bases in between. The CDR3 has 15 amino acids. Per germline, CDR1 MNHEY and CDR2 SVGAGI. The CDR3 DNA reads TGTGCCAGCAGTTACTCAGGGGCCGGCACAGATACGCAGTATTTT. This sequence encodes CASSYSGAGTDTQYF.

Notes on this clonotype: A much larger clone is a single base away; this may be a read error. CDR3 sequence reads: CASSPTRVQGSWGSTDTQYF. In DNA, the CDR3 is TGTGCCAGCAGCCCGACCCGGGTACAAGGGTCCTGGGGTAGCACAGATACGCAGTATTTT. This chain connects TRBV11-1 to TRBJ2-3; the D is unclear. The V end lost 5 bases, the J end lost 0 bases, and 27 bases lay between the germline ends. CDR3 size: 20 residues. From germline, CDR1 is SGHAT and CDR2 FQDESV (reference sequence).

This clonotype has a count of ten or more. The chain employs TRBV6-2 or TRBV6-3 and TRBJ1-6, with unresolved D. This CDR3 has 19 residues. V was clipped by 0 bases and J by 0 bases, with 15 bases between them. Germline values: CDR1 MNHEY, CDR2 SVGEGT. The chain's CDR3 is CASSYSGRRTSSYNSPLHF. Here the CDR3 DNA reads TGTGCCAGCAGTTACTCTGGGAGGCGGACTAGCTCCTATAATTCACCCCTCCACTTT.

The rearrangement joins TRBV5-1 to TRBJ1-6; no definite D call. Trimming stripped 4 bases from V and 1 base from J, with 15 bases between. Germline V lookup: CDR1 SGHRS, CDR2 YFSETQ. This CDR3 region has 17 residues. The CDR3 loop reads CASSVDGLKSYNSPLHF. In DNA form, the CDR3 reads TGCGCCAGCAGCGTGGACGGCCTTAAGTCCTATAATTCACCCCTCCACTTT.

This clonotype was counted many times. This chain uses TRBV12-3 or TRBV12-4 with TRBJ2-7, with 9 bases identical to TRBD1. The CDR3 runs to 16 residues. The ends lost 4 bases at V and 4 bases at J; junction bases unmatched: 11. Written as DNA, the CDR3 is TGTGCCAGCAGTTCTGGAGAGGGACAGGGATCGTACGAGCAGTACTTC. This encodes CASSSGEGQGSYEQYF.

This clonotype was found many times. The chain couples TRBV4-3 to TRBJ2-1; 7 nucleotides agree with TRBD2. The CDR3 has 17 amino acids. CDR1 and CDR2 (germline): LGHNA, YSLEER. J lost 0 bases, V lost 3 bases, and 8 bases had no gene match. CDR3 coding DNA: TGCGCCAGCAGCCACCTACTAGCGCCACGCTCCTACAATGAGCAGTTCTTC. Translation: CASSHLLAPRSYNEQFF.

The chain is built from TRBV7-6 and TRBJ2-2, with D possibly being TRBD1 (6 bases). The germline V and J ends were trimmed by 3 bases and 0 bases, with 11 bases remaining between them. CDR1 SGHVS and CDR2 FNYEAQ come from the germline V gene. The length of the CDR3 is 16 residues. CDR3 sequence reads: CASSFGRGTNTGELFF. CDR3 DNA: TGTGCCAGCAGCTTCGGCAGGGGAACGAACACCGGGGAGCTGTTTTTT.

At least ten counts were recorded for this clonotype. The chain recombines TRBV7-8 with TRBJ2-3; 7 positions agree with TRBD2. The germline CDR1 and CDR2 sequences are SGHVS and FQNEAQ. The ends lost 5 bases at V and 4 bases at J; junction bases unmatched: 6. The CDR3 length is 14 residues. The CDR3: CASSHGGGPDTQYF. Here the CDR3 DNA reads TGTGCCAGCAGCCATGGCGGGGGACCAGATACGCAGTATTTT.

This clonotype was counted between two and nine times. This sequence joins TRBV12-3 or TRBV12-4 and TRBJ2-7, with D tentatively TRBD2 (6 bases). The V gene lost 8 bases and the J gene lost 4 bases, with 12 bases spanning the gap. The CDR3 covers 12 residues. The CDR3 region is CASGGTSYEQYF. CDR3 DNA: TGTGCCAGCGGGGGGACGTCTTACGAGCAGTACTTC.

In its sample, this clonotype was seen a few times. V gene TRBV15 combines with J gene TRBJ1-2; the match to TRBD1 covers 8 bases. Germline trimming cut 0 bases from V and 3 bases from J; bases unmatched to any gene: 9. Germline CDR1 LNHNV, CDR2 YYDKDF (reference sequence). This CDR3 is 17 amino acids long. CDR3 coding DNA: TGTGCCACCAGCAGAGAGGTCAGGGGGCGTGAGGACTATGGCTACACCTTC. Translating gives CATSREVRGREDYGYTF.

The table lists this clonotype with many counts. This rearrangement joins TRBV12-3 or TRBV12-4 to TRBJ2-3; 10 nucleotides match TRBD2. The trim removed 4 bases at V and 2 bases at J, leaving 12 bases unmatched. CDR3 length: 18 residues. CDR3 in DNA: TGTGCCAGCAGTTCGCCAGCGGGGGGGCCTGCGGACACAGATACGCAGTATTTT. It is translated as CASSSPAGGPADTDTQYF.

Ten or more counts support this clonotype. This chain joins TRBV5-1 and TRBJ2-4; 7 bases map to TRBD2. Germline V gives CDR1 SGHRS, CDR2 YFSETQ. J lost 8 bases, V lost 4 bases, and 9 bases had no gene match. CDR3 length equals 14 residues. The CDR3 DNA reads as TGCGCCAGCAGCAGGCTGGGGGGGACGGACATTCAGTACTTC. This translates into CASSRLGGTDIQYF.

This sequence joins TRBV10-3 and TRBJ2-1; 7 bases align to TRBD1. Looked up from germline, CDR1 is ENHRY and CDR2 is SYGVKD. V dropped 6 bases and J dropped 7; count of bases not matched to a gene: 9. The CDR3 covers 14 residues. CDR3 in amino acids: CAISPGTDGNEQFF. CDR3 sequence (DNA): TGTGCCATCAGCCCCGGGACAGACGGGAATGAGCAGTTCTTC.

In the case of this clonotype: A much larger clone lies one base from this, so it may be a read error. The V and J genes are TRBV7-9 and TRBJ1-2; D call uncertain. Trimming took 5 bases from V and 10 from J, leaving 14 bases between them. The V gene's germline CDR1 is SEHNR and CDR2 FQNEAQ (reference sequence). CDR3 length equals 12 residues. DNA for the CDR3: TGTGCCAGCAGCGACCTACACGGGGTCTACACCTTC. The encoded protein is CASSDLHGVYTF.

This clonotype was counted at least ten times. The chain combines TRBV7-2 with TRBJ2-3; D gene ambiguous. The V gene's germline CDR1 is SGHTA and CDR2 FQGNSA. Trimming shortened V by 7 bases and J by 0 bases, and 14 bases separated the two germline ends. The CDR3 runs to 15 residues. The CDR3 nucleotides are TGTGCCAGCACCCAGAGAGAGACTAGCACAGATACGCAGTATTTT. Its translation is CASTQRETSTDTQYF.

A few counts support this clonotype. J is TRBJ2-1 and V is TRBV21-1; the table's D call, TRBD1, was not checked against the DNA. TRBV21-1 is annotated as a pseudogene. This CDR3 is 17 amino acids long. This CDR3 is CASSSEVWGPHYNEQFF. In DNA, the CDR3 is TGTGCCAGCAGCTCGGAGGTCTGGGGCCCCCATTACAATGAGCAGTTCTTC.

This clonotype was counted at least ten times. This chain uses TRBV12-3 or TRBV12-4 with TRBJ2-3, with D maybe TRBD1 (6 bases). V dropped 8 bases and J dropped 1 base, with 7 bases sitting between them. The CDR3 is 12 amino acids. The DNA for the CDR3 is TGTGCCAGCTCAGGGGGCACAGATACGCAGTATTTT. It codes for CASSGGTDTQYF.

This rearrangement joins TRBV28 to TRBJ2-1, with 8 bases lining up with TRBD2. The germline V gene has CDR1 MDHEN and CDR2 SYDVKM. Trimming cost V 6 bases and J 2 bases; bases outside gene matches: 3. The length of the CDR3 is 14 residues. CDR3 region: CASRSGGPYNEQFF. The CDR3 region has the DNA TGTGCCAGCAGGTCGGGGGGGCCCTACAATGAGCAGTTCTTC.